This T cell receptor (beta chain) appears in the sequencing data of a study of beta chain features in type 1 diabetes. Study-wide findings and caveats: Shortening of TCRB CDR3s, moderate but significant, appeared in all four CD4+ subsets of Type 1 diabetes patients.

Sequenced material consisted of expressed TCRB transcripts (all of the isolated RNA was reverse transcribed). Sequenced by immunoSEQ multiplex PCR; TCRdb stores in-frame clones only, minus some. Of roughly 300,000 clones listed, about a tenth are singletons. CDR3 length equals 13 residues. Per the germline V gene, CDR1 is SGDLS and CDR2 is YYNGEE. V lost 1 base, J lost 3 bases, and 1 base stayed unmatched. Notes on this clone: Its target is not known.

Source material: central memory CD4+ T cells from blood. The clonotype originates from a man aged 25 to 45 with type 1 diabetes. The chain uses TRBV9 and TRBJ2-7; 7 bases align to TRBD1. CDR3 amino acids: CASSVTGDYEQYF. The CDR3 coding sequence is TGTGCCAGCAGCGTAACAGGGGACTACGAGCAGTACTTC.